This T cell receptor beta chain was identified during a study of T cells in Graves' hyperthyroidism and ophthalmopathy. This clonotype was picked up a small number of times. Diagnoses rested on clinical symptoms, serum thyroxine and TRAb, thyroid ultrasound and orbital computed tomography. Fresh peripheral blood, 10 ml, yielded the PBMCs. Germline CDR1 reads LNHDA; CDR2 reads SQIVND (reference sequence). The CDR3 length is 13 residues. Trimming stripped 1 base from V and 4 bases from J, with 7 bases between. RNA transcripts yielded amplified TCR beta CDR3 regions. RT-PCR in the first round (using the HTBI primer set) targeted the TCR CDR3. TCRdb re-called the multiplex PCR reads through MiXCR, storing one row per CDR3 protein. The sample has just under 750,000 distinct CDR3 sequences; approximately 36% are singletons.

Material: blood. The TCR sequence derives from a woman between 40 and 55 years old with Graves' hyperthyroidism. The V and J genes are TRBV19 and TRBJ2-5; D ambiguous. CDR3 sequence: CASSIALIETQYF. The CDR3 DNA reads TGTGCCAGTAGTATAGCCCTAATAGAGACCCAGTACTTC.